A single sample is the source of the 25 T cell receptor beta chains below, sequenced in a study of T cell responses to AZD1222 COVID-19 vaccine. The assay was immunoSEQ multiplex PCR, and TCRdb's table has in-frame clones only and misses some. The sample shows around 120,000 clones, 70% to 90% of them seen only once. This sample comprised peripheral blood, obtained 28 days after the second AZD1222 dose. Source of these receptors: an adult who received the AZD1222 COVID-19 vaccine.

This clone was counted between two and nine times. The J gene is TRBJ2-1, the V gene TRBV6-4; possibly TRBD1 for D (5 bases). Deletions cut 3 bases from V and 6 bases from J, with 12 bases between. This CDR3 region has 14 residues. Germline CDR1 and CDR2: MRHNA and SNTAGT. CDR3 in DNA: TGTGCCAGCAGTGAAGGGGATTCCGGCAATGAGCAGTTCTTC. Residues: CASSEGDSGNEQFF.

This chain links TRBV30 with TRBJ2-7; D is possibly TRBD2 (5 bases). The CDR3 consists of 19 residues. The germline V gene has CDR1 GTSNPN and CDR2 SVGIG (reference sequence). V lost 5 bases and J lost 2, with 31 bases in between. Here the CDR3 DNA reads TGTGCCTGGCCTCTTAATTTGTTTTCAGCGGAGCCTACCACCTACGAGCAGTACTTC. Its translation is CAWPLNLFSAEPTTYEQYF.

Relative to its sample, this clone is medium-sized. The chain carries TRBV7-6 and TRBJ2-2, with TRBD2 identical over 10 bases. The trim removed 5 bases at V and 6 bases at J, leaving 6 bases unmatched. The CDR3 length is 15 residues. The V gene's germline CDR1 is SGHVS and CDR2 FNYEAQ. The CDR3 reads CASSPLAGFSGELFF. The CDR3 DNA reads TGTGCCAGCAGCCCACTAGCGGGATTCTCCGGGGAGCTGTTTTTT.

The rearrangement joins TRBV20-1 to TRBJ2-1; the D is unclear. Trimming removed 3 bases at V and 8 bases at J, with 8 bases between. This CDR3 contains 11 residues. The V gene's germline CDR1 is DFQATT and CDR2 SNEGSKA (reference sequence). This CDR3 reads CSARSRHEQFF. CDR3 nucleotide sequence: TGCAGTGCTAGGTCCAGACATGAGCAGTTCTTC.

CDR3 region: CASTQHYEQYF. For the CDR3, the DNA is TGTGCCAGCACCCAGCACTACGAGCAGTACTTC. The chain couples TRBV6-5 to TRBJ2-7, with D unclear. The ends were cut back, 7 bases at V and 3 bases at J, with 7 bases in the middle. CDR3 length: 11 amino acids. Per the germline V gene, CDR1 is MNHEY and CDR2 is SVGAGI.

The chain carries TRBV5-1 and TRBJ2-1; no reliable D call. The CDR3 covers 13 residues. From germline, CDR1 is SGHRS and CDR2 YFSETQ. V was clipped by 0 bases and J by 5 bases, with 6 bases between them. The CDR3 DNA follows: TGCGCCAGCAGCTTGGGGTCCCACAATGAGCAGTTCTTC. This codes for CASSLGSHNEQFF.

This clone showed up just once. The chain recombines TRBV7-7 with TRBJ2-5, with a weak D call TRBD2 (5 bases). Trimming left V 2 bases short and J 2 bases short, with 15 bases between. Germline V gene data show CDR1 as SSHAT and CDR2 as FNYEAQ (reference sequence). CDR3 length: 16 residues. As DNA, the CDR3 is TGTGCCAGCAGCTTATCGGGGTTCGGTAAACAAGAGACCCAGTACTTC. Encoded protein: CASSLSGFGKQETQYF.

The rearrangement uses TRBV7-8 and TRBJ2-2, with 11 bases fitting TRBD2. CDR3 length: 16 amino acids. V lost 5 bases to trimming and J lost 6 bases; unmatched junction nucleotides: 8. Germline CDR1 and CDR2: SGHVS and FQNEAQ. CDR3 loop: CASSLNSGRAPGELFF. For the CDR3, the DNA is TGTGCCAGCAGCCTAAATAGCGGGAGGGCCCCCGGGGAGCTGTTTTTT.

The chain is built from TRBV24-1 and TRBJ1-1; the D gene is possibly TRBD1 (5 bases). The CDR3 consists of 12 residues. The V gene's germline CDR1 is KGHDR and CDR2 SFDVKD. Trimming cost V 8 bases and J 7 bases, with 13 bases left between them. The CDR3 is CATISRDDEAFF. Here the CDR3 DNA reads TGTGCCACCATCAGCCGGGACGATGAAGCTTTCTTT.

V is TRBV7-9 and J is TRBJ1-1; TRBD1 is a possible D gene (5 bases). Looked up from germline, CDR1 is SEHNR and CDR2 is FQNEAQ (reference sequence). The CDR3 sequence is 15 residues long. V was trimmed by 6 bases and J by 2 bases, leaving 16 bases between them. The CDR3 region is CASSTPGGVNTEAFF. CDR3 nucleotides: TGTGCCAGCAGTACACCTGGGGGTGTCAACACTGAAGCTTTCTTT.

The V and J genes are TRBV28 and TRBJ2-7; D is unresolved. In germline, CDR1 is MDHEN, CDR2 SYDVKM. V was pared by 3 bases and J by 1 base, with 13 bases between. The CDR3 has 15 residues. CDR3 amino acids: CASSFSGRRSYEQYF. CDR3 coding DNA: TGTGCCAGCAGTTTCTCGGGCAGAAGGTCCTACGAGCAGTACTTC.

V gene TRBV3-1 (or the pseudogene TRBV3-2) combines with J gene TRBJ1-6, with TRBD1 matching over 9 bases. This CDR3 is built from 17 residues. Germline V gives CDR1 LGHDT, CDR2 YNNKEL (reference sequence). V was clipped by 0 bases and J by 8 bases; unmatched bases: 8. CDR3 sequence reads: CASSQDGTGSLHSPLHF. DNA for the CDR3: TGTGCCAGCAGCCAAGACGGGACAGGGTCACTCCATTCACCCCTCCACTTT.

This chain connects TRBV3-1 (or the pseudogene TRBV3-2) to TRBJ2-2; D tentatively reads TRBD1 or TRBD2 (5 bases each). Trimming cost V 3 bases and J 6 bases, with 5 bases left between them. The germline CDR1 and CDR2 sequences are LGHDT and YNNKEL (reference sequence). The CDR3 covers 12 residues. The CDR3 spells CASSQGAGELFF. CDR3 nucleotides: TGTGCCAGCAGCCAGGGGGCCGGGGAGCTGTTTTTT.

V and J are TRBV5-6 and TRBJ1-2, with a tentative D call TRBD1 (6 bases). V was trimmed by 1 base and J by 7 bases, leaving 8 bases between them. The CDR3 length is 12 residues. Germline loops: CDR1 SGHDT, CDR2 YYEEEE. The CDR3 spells CASSLTGLGYTF. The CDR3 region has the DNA TGTGCCAGCAGCTTGACAGGGCTTGGCTACACCTTC.

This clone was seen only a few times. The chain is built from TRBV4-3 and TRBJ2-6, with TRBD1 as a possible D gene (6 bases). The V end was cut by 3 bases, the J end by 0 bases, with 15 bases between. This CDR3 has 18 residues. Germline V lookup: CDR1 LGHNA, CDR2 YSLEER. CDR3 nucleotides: TGCGCCAGCAGCCAGGCTACGACAGGACCCTCTGGGGCCAACGTCCTGACTTTC. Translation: CASSQATTGPSGANVLTF.

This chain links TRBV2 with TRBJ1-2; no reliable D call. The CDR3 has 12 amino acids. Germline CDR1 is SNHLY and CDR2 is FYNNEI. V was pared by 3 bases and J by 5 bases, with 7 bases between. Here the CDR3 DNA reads TGTGCCAGCAGTGAGACGGTATATGGCTACACCTTC. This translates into CASSETVYGYTF.

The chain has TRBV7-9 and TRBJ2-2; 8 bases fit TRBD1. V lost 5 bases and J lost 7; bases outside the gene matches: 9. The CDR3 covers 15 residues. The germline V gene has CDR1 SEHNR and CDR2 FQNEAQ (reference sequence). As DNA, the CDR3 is TGTGCCAGCAGCGCCCGGACAGGGAGGAACGGGGAGCTGTTTTTT. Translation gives CASSARTGRNGELFF.

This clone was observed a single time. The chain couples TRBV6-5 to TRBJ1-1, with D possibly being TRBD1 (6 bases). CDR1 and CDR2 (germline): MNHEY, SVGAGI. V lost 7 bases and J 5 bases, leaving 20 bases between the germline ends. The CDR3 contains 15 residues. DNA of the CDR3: TGTGCCAGCAAGGGTACCACACAGGGAGATACTGAAGCTTTCTTT. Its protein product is CASKGTTQGDTEAFF.

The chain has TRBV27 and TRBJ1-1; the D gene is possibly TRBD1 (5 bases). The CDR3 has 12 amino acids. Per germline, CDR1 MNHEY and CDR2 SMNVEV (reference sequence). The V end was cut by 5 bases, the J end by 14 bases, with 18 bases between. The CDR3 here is CASSPDLGTWFF. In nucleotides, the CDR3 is TGTGCCAGCAGTCCAGATCTCGGGACTTGGTTCTTT.

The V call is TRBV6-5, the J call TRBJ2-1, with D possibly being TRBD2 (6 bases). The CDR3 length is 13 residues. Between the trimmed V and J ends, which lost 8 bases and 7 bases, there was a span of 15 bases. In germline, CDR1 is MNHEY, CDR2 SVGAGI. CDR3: CASCGVGRNEQFF. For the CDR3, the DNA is TGTGCCAGCTGCGGGGTAGGGAGAAATGAGCAGTTCTTC.

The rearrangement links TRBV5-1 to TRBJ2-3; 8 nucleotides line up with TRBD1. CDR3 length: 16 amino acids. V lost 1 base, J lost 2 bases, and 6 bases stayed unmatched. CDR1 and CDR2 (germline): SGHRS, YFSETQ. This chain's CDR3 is CASSLLGQGDTDTQYF. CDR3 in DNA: TGCGCCAGCAGCTTGTTAGGACAGGGTGACACAGATACGCAGTATTTT.

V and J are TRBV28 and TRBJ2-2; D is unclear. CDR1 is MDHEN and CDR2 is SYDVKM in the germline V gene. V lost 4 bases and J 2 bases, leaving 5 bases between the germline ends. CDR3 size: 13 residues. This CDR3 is CASSSVNTGELFF. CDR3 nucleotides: TGTGCCAGCAGTTCGGTTAACACCGGGGAGCTGTTTTTT.

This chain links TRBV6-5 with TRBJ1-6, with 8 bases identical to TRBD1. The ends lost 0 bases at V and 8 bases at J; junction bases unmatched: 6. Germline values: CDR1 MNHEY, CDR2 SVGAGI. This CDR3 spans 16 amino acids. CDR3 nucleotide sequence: TGTGCCAGCAGTTACTCGGGACAGGCTTTGGATTCACCCCTCCACTTT. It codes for CASSYSGQALDSPLHF.

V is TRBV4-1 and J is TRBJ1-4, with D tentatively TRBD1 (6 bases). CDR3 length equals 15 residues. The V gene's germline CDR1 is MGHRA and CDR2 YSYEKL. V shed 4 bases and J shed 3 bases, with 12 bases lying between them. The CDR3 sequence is CASSPTGSSNEKLFF. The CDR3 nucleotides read TGCGCCAGCAGCCCAACAGGGTCATCTAATGAAAAACTGTTTTTT.

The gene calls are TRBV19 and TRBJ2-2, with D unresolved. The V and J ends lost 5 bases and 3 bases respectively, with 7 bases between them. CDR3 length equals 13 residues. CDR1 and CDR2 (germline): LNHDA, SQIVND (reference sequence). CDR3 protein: CASSSQYTGELFF. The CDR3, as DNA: TGTGCCAGTAGTTCTCAATACACCGGGGAGCTGTTTTTT.